This T cell receptor beta chain was sequenced for a study of blood T cells in healthy people across ages. Study-wide findings and caveats: Greater diversity and more naive CD4+ cells were seen in long-lived donors than in aged donors. Strong correlation existed between TCR beta diversity and naive T cell percentage.

CDR3 size: 13 residues. CDR1 SGHRS and CDR2 YFSETQ come from the germline V gene. V lost 5 bases and J 6 bases, leaving 15 bases between the germline ends. Through a sample-barcoded 5' primer and a J-beta primer mix, a second PCR was run for about 6 to 11 cycles. A single record per CDR3 protein comes from TCRdb applying MiXCR to the 5' RACE reads. The repertoire holds 730,000 or so distinct CDR3 sequences, with roughly 45% as singletons. This clonotype occurred many times. Its antigen remains unidentified. The individuals who served as donors were healthy Caucasians living in Russia, aged about 6 to 100.

This clonotype was obtained from a woman in her fifties or sixties in good health. The sequencing sample was made of blood. The chain employs TRBV5-1 and TRBJ2-7; D tentatively reads TRBD1 or TRBD2 (5 bases each). The CDR3, as DNA: TGCGCCAGCAGTATTACAGGAGGTGGCGAGCAGTACTTC. Its protein product is CASSITGGGEQYF.